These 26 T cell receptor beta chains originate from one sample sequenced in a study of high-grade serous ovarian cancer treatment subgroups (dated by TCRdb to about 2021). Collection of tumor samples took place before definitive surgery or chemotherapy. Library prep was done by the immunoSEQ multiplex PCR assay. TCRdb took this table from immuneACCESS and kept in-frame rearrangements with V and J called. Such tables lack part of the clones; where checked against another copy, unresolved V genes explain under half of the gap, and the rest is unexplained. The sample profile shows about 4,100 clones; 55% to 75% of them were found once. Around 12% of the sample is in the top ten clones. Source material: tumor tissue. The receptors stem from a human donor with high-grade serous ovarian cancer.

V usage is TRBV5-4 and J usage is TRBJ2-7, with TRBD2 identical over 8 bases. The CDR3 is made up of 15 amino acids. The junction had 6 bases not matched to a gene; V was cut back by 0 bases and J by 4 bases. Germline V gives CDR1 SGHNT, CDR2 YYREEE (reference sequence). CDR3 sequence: CASSLVGTRDYEQYF. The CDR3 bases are TGTGCCAGCAGCTTGGTGGGGACTAGGGATTACGAGCAGTACTTC.

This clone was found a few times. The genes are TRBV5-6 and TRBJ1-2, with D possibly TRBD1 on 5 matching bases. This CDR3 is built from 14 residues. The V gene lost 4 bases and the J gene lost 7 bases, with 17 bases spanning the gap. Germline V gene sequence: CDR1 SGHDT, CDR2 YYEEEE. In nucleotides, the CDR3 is TGTGCCAGCAGCCTGTCGACAGCTAGGGGTGGCTACACCTTC. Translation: CASSLSTARGGYTF.

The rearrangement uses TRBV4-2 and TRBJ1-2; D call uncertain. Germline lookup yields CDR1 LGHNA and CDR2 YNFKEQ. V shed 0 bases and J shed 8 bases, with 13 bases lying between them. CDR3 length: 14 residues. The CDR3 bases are TGTGCCAGCAGCCAAGAGGGTGGGGTCCTCGGCTACACCTTC. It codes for CASSQEGGVLGYTF.

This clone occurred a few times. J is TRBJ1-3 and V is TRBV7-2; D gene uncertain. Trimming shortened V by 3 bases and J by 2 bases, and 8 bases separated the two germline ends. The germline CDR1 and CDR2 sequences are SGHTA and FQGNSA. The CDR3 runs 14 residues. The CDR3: CASSFTVTGNTIYF. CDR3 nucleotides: TGTGCCAGCAGCTTTACAGTTACTGGAAACACCATATATTTT.

The CDR3 loop reads CASSRGRAEAFF. CDR3 coding DNA: TGTGCCAGCAGCCGGGGGCGGGCTGAAGCTTTCTTT. The chain has TRBV7-9 and TRBJ1-1; a possible D gene is TRBD1 (6 bases). CDR3 length equals 12 residues. Trimming stripped 5 bases from V and 6 bases from J, with 10 bases between. Looked up from germline, CDR1 is SEHNR and CDR2 is FQNEAQ (reference sequence).

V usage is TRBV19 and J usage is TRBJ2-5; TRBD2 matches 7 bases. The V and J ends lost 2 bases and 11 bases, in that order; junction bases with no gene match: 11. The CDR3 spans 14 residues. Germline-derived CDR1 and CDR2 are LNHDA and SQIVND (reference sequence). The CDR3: CASSILGGLREQYF. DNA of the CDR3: TGTGCCAGTAGTATATTGGGGGGACTAAGGGAGCAGTACTTC. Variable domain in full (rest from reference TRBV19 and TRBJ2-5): DGGITQSPKYLFRKEGQNVTLSCEQNLNHDAMYWYRQDPGQGLRLIYYSQIVNDFQKGDIAEGYSVSREKKESFPLTVTSAQKNPTAFYLCASSILGGLREQYFGPGTRLLVL.

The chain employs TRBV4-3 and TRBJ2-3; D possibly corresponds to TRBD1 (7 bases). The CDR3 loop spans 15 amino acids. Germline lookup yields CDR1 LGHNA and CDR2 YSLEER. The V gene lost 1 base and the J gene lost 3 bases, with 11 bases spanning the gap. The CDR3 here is CASSQGAGGTDTQYF. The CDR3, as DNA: TGCGCCAGCAGCCAAGGGGCAGGGGGGACAGATACGCAGTATTTT.

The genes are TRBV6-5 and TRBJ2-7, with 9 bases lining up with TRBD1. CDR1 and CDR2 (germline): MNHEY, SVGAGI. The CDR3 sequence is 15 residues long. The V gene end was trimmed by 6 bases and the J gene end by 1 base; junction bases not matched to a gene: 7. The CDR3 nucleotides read TGTGCCAGCAGCAAGGACAGGGGAGTTTCCTACGAGCAGTACTTC. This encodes CASSKDRGVSYEQYF.

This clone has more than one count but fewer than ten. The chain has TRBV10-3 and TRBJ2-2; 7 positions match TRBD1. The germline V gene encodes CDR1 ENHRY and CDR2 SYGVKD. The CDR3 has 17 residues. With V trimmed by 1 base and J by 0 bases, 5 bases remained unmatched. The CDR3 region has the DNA TGTGCCATCAGTGAGTATCGACAGGGCGCGAACACCGGGGAGCTGTTTTTT. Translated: CAISEYRQGANTGELFF.

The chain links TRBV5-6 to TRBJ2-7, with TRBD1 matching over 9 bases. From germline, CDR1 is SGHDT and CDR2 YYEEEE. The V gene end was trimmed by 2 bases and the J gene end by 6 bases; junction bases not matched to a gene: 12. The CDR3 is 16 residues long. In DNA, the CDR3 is TGTGCCAGCAGCTTAGGGACAGGGTTTCTATCGGGCGAGCAGTACTTC. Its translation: CASSLGTGFLSGEQYF.

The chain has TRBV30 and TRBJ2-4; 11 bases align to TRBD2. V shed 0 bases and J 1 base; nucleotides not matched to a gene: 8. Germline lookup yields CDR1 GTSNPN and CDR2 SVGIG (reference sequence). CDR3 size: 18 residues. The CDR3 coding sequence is TGTGCCTGGAGTGTACTTAGCGGGGGGGCGAGGGCCAAAAACATTCAGTACTTC. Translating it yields CAWSVLSGGARAKNIQYF.

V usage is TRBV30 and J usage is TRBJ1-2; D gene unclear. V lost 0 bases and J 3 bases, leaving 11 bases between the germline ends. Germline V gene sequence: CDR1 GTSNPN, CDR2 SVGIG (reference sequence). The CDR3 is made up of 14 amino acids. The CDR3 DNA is TGTGCCTGGAGTGTCTTCGGCACTTACTATGGCTACACCTTC. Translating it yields CAWSVFGTYYGYTF.

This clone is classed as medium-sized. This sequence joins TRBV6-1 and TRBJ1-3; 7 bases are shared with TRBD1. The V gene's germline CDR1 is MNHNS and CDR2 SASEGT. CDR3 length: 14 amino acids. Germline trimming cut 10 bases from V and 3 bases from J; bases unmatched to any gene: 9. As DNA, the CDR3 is TGTGCCATCGGGACAGTCGAGAGTGGAAACACCATATATTTT. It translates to CAIGTVESGNTIYF.

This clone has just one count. CDR3 bases: TGCGCCAGCAGCCAAGCTCCCAACTATGGCTACACCTTC. Translated, it gives CASSQAPNYGYTF. The V and J genes are TRBV5-1 and TRBJ1-2, with D uncertain. The CDR3 is 13 amino acids. Germline V CDR1 and CDR2: SGHRS, YFSETQ. V dropped 4 bases and J dropped 2 bases, with 9 bases sitting between them.

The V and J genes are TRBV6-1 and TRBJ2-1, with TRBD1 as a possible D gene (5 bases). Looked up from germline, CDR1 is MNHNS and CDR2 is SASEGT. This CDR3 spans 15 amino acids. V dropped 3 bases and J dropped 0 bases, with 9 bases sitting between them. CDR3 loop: CASSEDKSSYNEQFF. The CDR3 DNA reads TGTGCCAGCAGTGAGGACAAGAGCTCCTACAATGAGCAGTTCTTC.

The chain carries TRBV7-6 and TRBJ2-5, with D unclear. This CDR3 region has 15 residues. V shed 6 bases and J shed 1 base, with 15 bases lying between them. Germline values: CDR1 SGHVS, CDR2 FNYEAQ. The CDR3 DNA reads TGTGCCAGCAGTGTTAACCCGGACGGCCAAGAGACCCAGTACTTC. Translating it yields CASSVNPDGQETQYF.

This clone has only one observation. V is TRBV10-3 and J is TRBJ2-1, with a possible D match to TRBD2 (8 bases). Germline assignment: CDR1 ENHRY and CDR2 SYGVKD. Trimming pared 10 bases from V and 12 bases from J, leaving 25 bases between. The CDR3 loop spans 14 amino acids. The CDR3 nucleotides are TGTGCCACTACGACAGGGAAGGGGACTAGGGGGCAGTTCTTC. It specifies CATTTGKGTRGQFF.

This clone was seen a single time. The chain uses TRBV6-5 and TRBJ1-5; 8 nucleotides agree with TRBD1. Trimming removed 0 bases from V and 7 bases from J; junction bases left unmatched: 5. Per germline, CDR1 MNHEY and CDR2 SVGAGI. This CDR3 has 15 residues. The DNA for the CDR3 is TGTGCCAGCAGTTACTCCATGACAGGGGCACAGCCCCAGCATTTT. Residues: CASSYSMTGAQPQHF.

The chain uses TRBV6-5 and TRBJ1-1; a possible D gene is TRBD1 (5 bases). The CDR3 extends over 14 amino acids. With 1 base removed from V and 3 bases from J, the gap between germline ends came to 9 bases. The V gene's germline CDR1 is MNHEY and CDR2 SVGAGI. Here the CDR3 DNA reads TGTGCCAGCAGTTACTTAGGGGCGCACACTGAAGCTTTCTTT. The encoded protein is CASSYLGAHTEAFF.

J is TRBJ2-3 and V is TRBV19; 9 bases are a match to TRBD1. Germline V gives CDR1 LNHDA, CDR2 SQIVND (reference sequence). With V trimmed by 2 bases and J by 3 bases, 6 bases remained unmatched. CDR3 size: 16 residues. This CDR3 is CASSITGGAGTDTQYF. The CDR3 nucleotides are TGTGCCAGTAGTATAACAGGGGGCGCAGGTACAGATACGCAGTATTTT.

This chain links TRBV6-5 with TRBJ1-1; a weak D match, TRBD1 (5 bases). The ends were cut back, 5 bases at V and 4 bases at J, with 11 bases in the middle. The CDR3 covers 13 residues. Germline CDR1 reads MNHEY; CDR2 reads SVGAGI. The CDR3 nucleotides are TGTGCCAGCAGTCCTGGGAGGGGCACTGAAGCTTTCTTT. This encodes CASSPGRGTEAFF.

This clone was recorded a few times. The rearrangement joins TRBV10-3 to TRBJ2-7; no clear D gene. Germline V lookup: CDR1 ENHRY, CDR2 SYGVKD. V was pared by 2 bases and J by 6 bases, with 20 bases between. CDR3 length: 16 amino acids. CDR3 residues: CAISELGPSASIEQYF. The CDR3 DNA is TGTGCCATCAGTGAGCTAGGACCCTCCGCATCTATCGAGCAGTACTTC.

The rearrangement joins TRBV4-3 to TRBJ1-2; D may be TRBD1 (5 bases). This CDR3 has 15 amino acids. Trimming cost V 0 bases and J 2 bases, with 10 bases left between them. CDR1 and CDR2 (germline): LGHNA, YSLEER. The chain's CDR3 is CASSQDLGGNYGYTF. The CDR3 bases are TGCGCCAGCAGCCAAGATCTGGGGGGAAACTATGGCTACACCTTC.

The CDR3 region is CASSLPDHNEQFF. CDR3 DNA sequence: TGTGCCAGCAGCTTGCCAGACCACAATGAGCAGTTCTTC. The chain recombines TRBV5-4 with TRBJ2-1; no clear D gene. Germline V CDR1 and CDR2: SGHNT, YYREEE (reference sequence). V was clipped by 1 base and J by 5 bases, with 7 bases between them. This CDR3 is built from 13 residues.

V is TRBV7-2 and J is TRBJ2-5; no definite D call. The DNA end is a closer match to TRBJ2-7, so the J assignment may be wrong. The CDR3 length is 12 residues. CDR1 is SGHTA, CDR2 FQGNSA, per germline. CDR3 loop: CASSSPGYEQYF. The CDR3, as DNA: TGTGCCAGCAGCTCACCCGGGTACGAGCAGTACTTC.

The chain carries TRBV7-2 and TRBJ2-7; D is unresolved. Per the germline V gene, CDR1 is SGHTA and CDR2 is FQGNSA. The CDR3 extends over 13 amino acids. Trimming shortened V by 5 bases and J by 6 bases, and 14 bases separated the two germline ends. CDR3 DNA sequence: TGTGCCAGCAGCACTGGGCCAGGCTCCGAGCAGTACTTC. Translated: CASSTGPGSEQYF.